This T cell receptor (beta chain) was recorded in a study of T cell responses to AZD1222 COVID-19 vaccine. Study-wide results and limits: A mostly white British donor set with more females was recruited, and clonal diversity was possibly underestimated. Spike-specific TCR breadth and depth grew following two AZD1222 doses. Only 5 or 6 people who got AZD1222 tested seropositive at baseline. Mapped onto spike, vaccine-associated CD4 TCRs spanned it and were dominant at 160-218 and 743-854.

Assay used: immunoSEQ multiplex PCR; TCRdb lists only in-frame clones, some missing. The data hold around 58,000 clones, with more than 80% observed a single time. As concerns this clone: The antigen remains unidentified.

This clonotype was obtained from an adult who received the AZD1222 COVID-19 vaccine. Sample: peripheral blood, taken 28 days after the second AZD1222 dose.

This chain's CDR3 is CASSQDLAGTYNEQFF. The CDR3 region has the DNA TGCGCCAGCAGCCAAGATTTAGCGGGAACCTACAATGAGCAGTTCTTC. The V call is TRBV4-3, the J call TRBJ2-1; TRBD2 agrees at 8 bases. The CDR3 covers 16 residues. Germline CDR1 LGHNA, CDR2 YSLEER. The V and J ends lost 0 bases and 2 bases, in that order; junction bases with no gene match: 3.